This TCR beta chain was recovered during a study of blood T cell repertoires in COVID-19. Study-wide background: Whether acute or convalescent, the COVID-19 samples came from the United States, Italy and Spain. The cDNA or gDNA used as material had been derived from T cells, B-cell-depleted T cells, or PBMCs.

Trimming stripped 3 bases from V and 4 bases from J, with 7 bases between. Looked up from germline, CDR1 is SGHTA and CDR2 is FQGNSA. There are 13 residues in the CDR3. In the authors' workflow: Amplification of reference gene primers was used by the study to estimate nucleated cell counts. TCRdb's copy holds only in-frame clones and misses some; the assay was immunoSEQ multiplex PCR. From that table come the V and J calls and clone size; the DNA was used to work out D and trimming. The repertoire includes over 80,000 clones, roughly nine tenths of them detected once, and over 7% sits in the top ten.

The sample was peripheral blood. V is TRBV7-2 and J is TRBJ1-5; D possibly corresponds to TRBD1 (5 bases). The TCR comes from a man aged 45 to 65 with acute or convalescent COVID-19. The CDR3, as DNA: TGTGCCAGCAGCTTCACAGGAAATCAGCCCCAGCATTTT. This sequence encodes CASSFTGNQPQHF.